The 8 T cell receptor beta chains below come from one sample, sequenced in a study of a mutant IDH1 vaccine in newly diagnosed glioma. Time point meaning: week 5, during vaccination. In every dose of vaccine, 300 ug of mutant IDH1 20-mer peptide was given alongside topical imiquimod. Assay: immunoSEQ multiplex PCR; the TCRdb copy retains only in-frame clones and omits some. This repertoire shows around 56,000 clones, around 80% found once; its top ten account for roughly 3.5%. Their recognized antigens are unknown. Sequenced here: PBMCs, sampled from a glioma patient whose treatment included an IDH1 peptide vaccine. These receptors were collected from a man in his thirties or forties with glioma.

The chain's CDR3 is CASSADGWNSPLHF. CDR3 DNA sequence: TGTGCCAGCAGCGCGGACGGGTGGAATTCACCCCTCCACTTT. The chain combines TRBV9 with TRBJ1-6; D gene unclear. The CDR3 is made up of 14 amino acids. Trimming pared 3 bases from V and 7 bases from J, leaving 11 bases between. Germline CDR1 SGDLS, CDR2 YYNGEE.

The chain is built from TRBV4-2 and TRBJ2-4; a weak D match, TRBD2 (6 bases). The germline gives CDR1 LGHNA, CDR2 YNFKEQ. The CDR3 runs to 17 residues. V was cut by 4 bases and J by 2 bases, with 18 bases left in between. Written as DNA, the CDR3 is TGTGCCAGCAGCCCGGAAGGTGGCGGGACTTCCAAAAACATTCAGTACTTC. The encoded protein is CASSPEGGGTSKNIQYF.

This clone was picked up one time. The rearrangement links TRBV2 to TRBJ2-7, with 7 bases fitting TRBD2. This CDR3 comprises 14 residues. Germline V gene sequence: CDR1 SNHLY, CDR2 FYNNEI. V lost 4 bases and J lost 4; bases outside the gene matches: 7. CDR3 DNA sequence: TGTGCCAGCAGTGTTGAGCGGGGACCTTACGAGCAGTACTTC. Protein sequence: CASSVERGPYEQYF.

The chain couples TRBV7-8 to TRBJ1-1; D is possibly TRBD1 (5 bases). Germline V gives CDR1 SGHVS, CDR2 FQNEAQ. Trimming removed 0 bases from V and 4 bases from J, with 18 bases in between. CDR3 length: 17 residues. The CDR3 bases are TGTGCCAGCAGCTTAGCGGGGCTCTCGGCGCGGAGCACTGAAGCTTTCTTT. Residues: CASSLAGLSARSTEAFF.

There are a few counts of this clone. This chain links TRBV19 with TRBJ2-7; 7 bases map to TRBD2. Germline V CDR1 and CDR2: LNHDA, SQIVND (reference sequence). J lost 4 bases, V lost 4 bases, and 4 bases had no gene match. CDR3 length: 13 residues. The CDR3 is CASSRDGGYEQYF. The CDR3 DNA reads TGTGCCAGTAGTAGGGACGGGGGGTACGAGCAGTACTTC.

In DNA, the CDR3 is TGCGCCAGCAGCCGCTCGGGACTAGCGGGCACGAACACCGGGGAGCTGTTTTTT. Protein product: CASSRSGLAGTNTGELFF. The J gene is TRBJ2-2, the V gene TRBV4-1; 12 bases match TRBD2. V lost 4 bases, J lost 0 bases, and 6 bases stayed unmatched. The length of the CDR3 is 18 residues. Germline CDR1 MGHRA, CDR2 YSYEKL.

The chain combines TRBV7-9 with TRBJ2-5; no definite D call. Germline-derived CDR1 and CDR2 are SEHNR and FQNEAQ (reference sequence). The V end was cut by 5 bases, the J end by 5 bases, with 9 bases between. The CDR3 is 12 residues long. In nucleotides, the CDR3 is TGTGCCAGCAGCCTGTCGAGGGAGACCCAGTACTTC. Its translation is CASSLSRETQYF.

This sequence joins TRBV19 and TRBJ2-7; 7 bases map to TRBD1. The CDR3 consists of 17 residues. Germline V gives CDR1 LNHDA, CDR2 SQIVND (reference sequence). V lost 4 bases to trimming and J lost 3 bases; unmatched junction nucleotides: 15. CDR3 protein: CASSNSTGTATGYEQYF. The DNA for the CDR3 is TGTGCCAGTAGTAATTCAACCGGGACAGCGACGGGCTACGAGCAGTACTTC. The full variable domain, rest sourced from reference TRBV19 and TRBJ2-7, is DGGITQSPKYLFRKEGQNVTLSCEQNLNHDAMYWYRQDPGQGLRLIYYSQIVNDFQKGDIAEGYSVSREKKESFPLTVTSAQKNPTAFYLCASSNSTGTATGYEQYFGPGTRLTVT.